The sequence of this TCR beta chain was determined in a study of T cells in Graves' hyperthyroidism and ophthalmopathy. It was RNA transcripts that yielded the amplified TCR beta CDR3 regions. The HTBI primer set was used in a first-round RT-PCR of the TCR CDR3. One entry per CDR3 protein, called by TCRdb with MiXCR from the multiplex PCR reads. The sample records 450,000 to 650,000 distinct CDR3 sequences, around 20% being singletons. The germline gives CDR1 LNHDA, CDR2 SQIVND (reference sequence). The ends lost 6 bases at V and 2 bases at J; junction bases unmatched: 12. This CDR3 region has 17 residues. This clonotype was detected ten times or more. The antigen remains undetermined. Study findings and constraints: The authors' 13 V-J model separated ophthalmopathy from stable hyperthyroidism.

The genes are TRBV19 and TRBJ1-5, with 8 positions matching TRBD1. This clonotype originated in a man aged 18 to 30 with Graves' hyperthyroidism. Source material: blood. This CDR3 is CASRDGQGHVGNQPQHF. The CDR3 nucleotides are TGTGCCAGTAGGGACGGACAGGGCCACGTCGGCAATCAGCCCCAGCATTTT.